These 28 T cell receptor beta chains came from one sample sequenced in a study of regulatory T cells in long-lasting Graves disease (dated by TCRdb to about 2021). The library came from multiplex PCR. The data were produced on an Illumina HiSeq 4000. iRepertoire HTBI primers and Arm-PCR amplification of CDR3 regions were used to construct TCR beta libraries. Using fastp at Q25 and MiXCR, TCRdb reprocessed the public reads and kept productive beta chains. Every CDR3 protein is listed once, alongside the most common genes and DNA of its rows. The sample table lists about 520,000 distinct CDR3 sequences, around 13% of them with a count of one. Of the sample, almost 9% falls within the top ten clones. Reading the label with the study, this specimen's time point is: newly diagnosed GD, antithyroid drugs for less than 3 months. For both TCR sequencing and RNA sequencing, RNA was extracted from PBMCs using TRIzol.

This sample was shared with a second study, whose subject was T cells in Graves' hyperthyroidism and ophthalmopathy.

Sequences were derived from peripheral blood mononuclear cells (PBMCs), sampled at new diagnosis, from a patient treated with antithyroid drugs. The receptor set was obtained from a woman aged 25-40 years with Graves disease. Donor details come from another sample of the same person, matched by shared clones.

This clonotype has ten or more counts. The rearrangement joins TRBV6-5 to TRBJ1-1; D gene unclear. The CDR3 has 18 residues. Trimming cost V 0 bases and J 1 base, with 18 bases left between them. Germline V gene sequence: CDR1 MNHEY, CDR2 SVGAGI. The CDR3, as DNA: TGTGCCAGCAGTTACTCGAAGGGCCAGGTTAGGCGGAACACTGAAGCTTTCTTT. Amino acid sequence: CASSYSKGQVRRNTEAFF.

In this sample, this clonotype turned up many times. The CDR3 spells CASSSSGEGDTQYF. Here the CDR3 DNA reads TGTGCCAGCAGTTCCTCGGGAGAGGGAGATACGCAGTATTTT. V usage is TRBV28 and J usage is TRBJ2-3, with a weak D call TRBD2 (6 bases). V shed 4 bases and J shed 5 bases, with 13 bases lying between them. The CDR3 extends over 14 amino acids. Germline assignment: CDR1 MDHEN and CDR2 SYDVKM. Filled out from reference TRBV28 and TRBJ2-3, the complete variable domain reads DVKVTQSSRYLVKRTGEKVFLECVQDMDHENMFWYRQDPGLGLRLIYFSYDVKMKEKGDIPEGYSVSREKKERFSLILESASTNQTSMYLCASSSSGEGDTQYFGPGTRLTVL.

This chain's CDR3 is CASSLEGLAGAGELFF. CDR3 coding DNA: TGCGCCAGCAGCCTGGAGGGGCTAGCGGGAGCAGGGGAGCTGTTTTTT. The chain joins TRBV5-1 to TRBJ2-2, with 10 positions matching TRBD2. Unmatched junction bases numbered 11, after V lost 4 bases and J lost 8 bases. Germline V gene sequence: CDR1 SGHRS, CDR2 YFSETQ. This CDR3 is 16 amino acids long.

At least ten counts were recorded for this clonotype. CDR3 protein: CASSLQGSVGYEQYF. The CDR3 bases are TGTGCCAGCAGTTTGCAGGGGAGCGTGGGCTACGAGCAGTACTTC. This chain joins TRBV6-5 and TRBJ2-7, with TRBD1 as a possible D gene (6 bases). The germline V gene encodes CDR1 MNHEY and CDR2 SVGAGI. The CDR3 consists of 15 residues. V dropped 4 bases and J dropped 3 bases, with 16 bases sitting between them.

For this clonotype: An end of the junction does not agree with germline; a read error may underlie this. This sequence joins TRBV5-1 and TRBJ1-1, with 9 positions matching TRBD1. CDR3 length: 14 residues. The V gene's germline CDR1 is SGHRS and CDR2 YFSETQ. The CDR3 bases are TGCGCCAGCAGCAGGACAGGGGTGAACGCTGAAGCTTTCTTT. It is translated as CASSRTGVNAEAFF. The full variable domain, in which reference TRBV5-1 and TRBJ1-1 provide the parts outside the CDR3, is KAGVTQTPRYLIKTRGQQVTLSCSPISGHRSVSWYQQTPGQGLQFLFEYFSETQRNKGNFPGRFSGRQFSNSRSEMNVSTLELGDSALYLCASSRTGVNAEAFFGQGTRLTVV.

This clonotype showed up just a few times. The chain combines TRBV2 with TRBJ1-5, with 10 bases lining up with TRBD1. The length of the CDR3 is 15 residues. V was clipped by 6 bases and J by 7 bases; unmatched bases: 9. Germline V gene lookup returns CDR1 SNHLY and CDR2 FYNNEI. The CDR3 loop is CASSRRQGAVQPQHF. The CDR3 region has the DNA TGTGCCAGCAGCCGACGACAGGGGGCTGTACAGCCCCAGCATTTT.

There are a few counts of this clonotype. The junction departs from germline at one end; a sequencing error may be responsible. This rearrangement joins TRBV10-3 to TRBJ1-5; possible D gene TRBD1, 5 bases. The CDR3 loop spans 17 amino acids. Looked up from germline, CDR1 is ENHRY and CDR2 is SYGVKD. The CDR3 DNA follows: TGTGCCATCAGTGAGCCCGGGGCAGGTTATAGCAATCGGCCCCAGCATTTT. This translates into CAISEPGAGYSNRPQHF.

V and J are TRBV11-2 and TRBJ2-2; tentative D call: TRBD2 (6 bases). Trimming stripped 1 base from V and 1 base from J, with 10 bases between. This CDR3 contains 16 residues. CDR1 SGHAT and CDR2 FQNNGV come from the germline V gene. The CDR3: CASSLGGVLNTGELFF. CDR3 coding DNA: TGTGCCAGCAGCTTAGGGGGGGTACTGAACACCGGGGAGCTGTTTTTT.

This chain connects TRBV9 to TRBJ2-3, with TRBD1 matching 7 bases. The length of the CDR3 is 17 residues. The V gene's germline CDR1 is SGDLS and CDR2 YYNGEE. Trimming at V came to 3 bases and at J to 3 bases, leaving 13 bases not matched to a gene. The CDR3 spells CASSERIGGQTTDTQYF. CDR3 nucleotides: TGTGCCAGCAGCGAGAGGATAGGGGGCCAGACAACAGATACGCAGTATTTT.

The sample holds many counts of this clonotype. J is TRBJ2-7 and V is TRBV20-1; 8 bases match TRBD2. CDR1 is DFQATT and CDR2 is SNEGSKA in the germline V gene (reference sequence). This CDR3 is built from 17 residues. The CDR3 sequence is CTCAPLAGRRWTYEQYF. The DNA of the CDR3 is TGCACCTGCGCCCCTCTAGCGGGCCGGAGGTGGACCTACGAGCAGTACTTC.

Notes on this clonotype: The junction does not match germline at one end; this may be a read error. The V and J genes are TRBV3-1 and TRBJ2-1; 7 bases map to TRBD2. The CDR3 sequence is 16 residues long. The germline V gene has CDR1 LGHDT and CDR2 YNNKEL (reference sequence). The CDR3 spells CARSQGWGGSYNEQFF. The CDR3 nucleotides read TGTGCCAGGAGCCAAGGGTGGGGGGGGTCCTACAATGAGCAGTTCTTC.

The V gene is TRBV7-9, the J gene TRBJ1-3; TRBD1 is a possible D gene (6 bases). The CDR3 runs to 17 residues. Germline CDR1 reads SEHNR; CDR2 reads FQNEAQ (reference sequence). V was pared by 1 base and J by 6 bases, with 19 bases between. As DNA, the CDR3 is TGTGCCAGCAGCTTAGGACCCCAGGGGCCCGTTGAAAACACCATATATTTT. The encoded protein is CASSLGPQGPVENTIYF.

This clonotype was observed a few times. Here the CDR3 DNA reads TGTGCCAGCAGCCGAGACTTAGCACCGGGGCTCACAGATACGCAGTATTTT. It codes for CASSRDLAPGLTDTQYF. This chain connects TRBV5-4 to TRBJ2-3; D could derive from TRBD1 or TRBD2 (5 bases each). The V gene's germline CDR1 is SGHNT and CDR2 YYREEE (reference sequence). The CDR3 sequence is 17 residues long. V was shortened by 4 bases and J by 2 bases, with 20 bases between the two germline ends.

The CDR3 DNA reads as TGCAGCGTTGTTTTTCTCCAGGCTAGTCTCACAGATACGCAGTATTTT. Amino acids: CSVVFLQASLTDTQYF. This chain uses TRBV29-1 with TRBJ2-3; D is unresolved. The CDR3 spans 16 residues. CDR1 SQVTM and CDR2 ANQGSEA come from the germline V gene. V was trimmed by 4 bases and J by 2 bases, leaving 19 bases between them.

This clonotype was seen many times. The rearrangement uses TRBV18 and TRBJ1-4, with 9 bases fitting TRBD1. The CDR3 is 13 residues long. Germline V gives CDR1 KGHSH, CDR2 LQKENI. V lost 6 bases to trimming and J lost 8 bases; unmatched junction nucleotides: 4. CDR3 coding DNA: TGTGCCAGCTCTCGGGACAGGGTGGAAAAACTGTTTTTT. Its protein product is CASSRDRVEKLFF.

This clonotype was counted between two and nine times. The likely explanation is a read error, given a far larger clone one base away. V usage is TRBV2 and J usage is TRBJ2-7; 9 bases align to TRBD2. The CDR3 runs 15 residues. CDR1 is SNHLY, CDR2 FYNNEI, per germline. J gave up 7 bases and V 6 bases, and 13 bases lay outside the gene matches. CDR3 region: CASSARLAEDNEQYF. The CDR3 DNA reads as TGTGCCAGCAGCGCACGACTAGCGGAGGACAATGAGCAGTACTTC.

This clonotype came up many times. V gene TRBV18 combines with J gene TRBJ2-5; D is unclear. Deletions cut 0 bases from V and 5 bases from J, with 4 bases between. The CDR3 has 12 amino acids. In germline, CDR1 is KGHSH, CDR2 LQKENI. DNA for the CDR3: TGTGCCAGCTCACCACCGGATGAGACCCAGTACTTC. This sequence encodes CASSPPDETQYF.

CDR3: CASSDRTSGRPSYEQYF. The CDR3 nucleotides are TGTGCCAGTAGTGATAGGACTAGCGGGAGGCCATCCTACGAGCAGTACTTC. The chain is built from TRBV19 and TRBJ2-7; TRBD2 agrees at 14 bases. This CDR3 region has 17 residues. Germline assignment: CDR1 LNHDA and CDR2 SQIVND (reference sequence). The J segment lost 1 base and the V segment lost 5 bases, leaving 7 bases of the junction unmatched.

This clonotype was seen a few times. This rearrangement joins TRBV4-2 to TRBJ2-7, with D unclear. Germline CDR1 LGHNA, CDR2 YNFKEQ. Trimming removed 2 bases at V and 0 bases at J, with 14 bases between. The CDR3 extends over 16 amino acids. For the CDR3, the DNA is TGTGCCAGCAGCCAAAGTAGTACGGGTAGCTCCTACGAGCAGTACTTC. It is translated as CASSQSSTGSSYEQYF.

The CDR3 DNA sequence: TGTGCCAGCAGTGAAGCTTGGTGGAGCACCGGGGAGCTGTTTTTT. Translation gives CASSEAWWSTGELFF. The chain recombines TRBV6-2 or TRBV6-3 with TRBJ2-2; the D is unclear. Trimming stripped 5 bases from V and 4 bases from J, with 14 bases between. Looked up from germline, CDR1 is MNHEY and CDR2 is SVGEGT. This CDR3 contains 15 residues.

The chain is built from TRBV24-1 and TRBJ2-3; a possible D gene is TRBD1 (6 bases). The CDR3 sequence is 17 residues long. V gave up 1 base and J gave up 0 bases, with 13 bases separating them. Germline lookup yields CDR1 KGHDR and CDR2 SFDVKD. CDR3 coding DNA: TGTGCCACCAGTGATTTACTGACAGGCACTAGCACAGATACGCAGTATTTT. Its protein is CATSDLLTGTSTDTQYF.

This clonotype was counted ten times or more. The chain joins TRBV11-2 to TRBJ2-5; D is possibly TRBD2 (6 bases). The CDR3 loop spans 13 amino acids. V gave up 4 bases and J gave up 4 bases, with 10 bases separating them. Germline CDR1 SGHAT, CDR2 FQNNGV. The CDR3 sequence: CASSSRGVETQYF. CDR3 sequence (DNA): TGTGCCAGCAGCTCCCGCGGGGTAGAGACCCAGTACTTC.

The sample holds many counts of this clonotype. CDR3 residues: CATSPKGTNTTLHF. The CDR3, as DNA: TGTGCCACCAGCCCGAAAGGGACGAATACGACCCTCCACTTT. The rearrangement joins TRBV24-1 to TRBJ1-6; the D gene is possibly TRBD1 (5 bases). The germline V gene has CDR1 KGHDR and CDR2 SFDVKD. The CDR3 has 14 residues. V was pared by 7 bases and J by 14 bases, with 20 bases between.

This clonotype was counted between two and nine times. The genes are TRBV27 and TRBJ1-6; D is ambiguous. Germline V gene lookup returns CDR1 MNHEY and CDR2 SMNVEV (reference sequence). V lost 6 bases, J lost 7 bases, and 13 bases lay in between. The CDR3 has 14 residues. The CDR3 bases are TGTGCCAGCAGGACGGTGGTACGGAATTCACCCCTCCACTTT. This sequence encodes CASRTVVRNSPLHF.

This clonotype was recorded at least ten times. The chain couples TRBV28 to TRBJ2-1, with D tentatively TRBD1 or TRBD2 (5 bases each). V was clipped by 6 bases and J by 7 bases, with 13 bases between them. The CDR3 runs 13 residues. CDR1 is MDHEN, CDR2 SYDVKM, per germline. CDR3: CASRIRGLNEQFF. The CDR3 DNA is TGTGCCAGCAGAATCCGGGGCCTAAATGAGCAGTTCTTC.

This clonotype was found many times. This rearrangement joins TRBV3-1 to TRBJ1-1, with unresolved D. Trimming shortened V by 3 bases and J by 3 bases, and 11 bases separated the two germline ends. CDR3 size: 14 residues. The germline V gene has CDR1 LGHDT and CDR2 YNNKEL (reference sequence). CDR3: CASSHRGWYTEAFF. CDR3 nucleotide sequence: TGTGCCAGCAGCCACAGAGGGTGGTACACTGAAGCTTTCTTT.

In this sample, this clonotype turned up a few times. The CDR3 loop is CSAKRDSDSYEQYF. CDR3 in DNA: TGCAGTGCAAAACGAGACAGTGACTCCTACGAGCAGTACTTC. The rearrangement links TRBV20-1 to TRBJ2-7; D might be TRBD1 (5 bases). The length of the CDR3 is 14 residues. Trimming stripped 6 bases from V and 0 bases from J, with 15 bases between. Germline assignment: CDR1 DFQATT and CDR2 SNEGSKA (reference sequence).

In this sample, this clonotype turned up a few times. The J gene is TRBJ2-3, the V gene TRBV9; D is uncertain. This CDR3 comprises 14 residues. The ends were cut back, 4 bases at V and 4 bases at J, with 13 bases in the middle. Looked up from germline, CDR1 is SGDLS and CDR2 is YYNGEE. As DNA, the CDR3 is TGTGCCAGCAGCCCGACCGGTCATGCAGATACGCAGTATTTT. It yields the protein CASSPTGHADTQYF.